Each of the 27 T cell receptor beta chains below was sequenced from the same sample in a study of blood T cell repertoires in COVID-19 (dated by TCRdb to 2018 to 2021). Receptor amplification or capture employed the immunoSEQ multiplex PCR assay. Drawn from immuneACCESS, this table holds only the in-frame rearrangements with V and J called that TCRdb kept. Clones are partly lost; checked studies trace under half to an unresolved V gene and leave the rest unexplained. The sample records roughly 50,000 clones, around 93% of which are singletons. Roughly 7% of the sample lies in the top ten. What was sequenced was peripheral blood. Every receptor here comes from a woman between 55 and 75 years old with active or convalescent COVID-19.

The chain carries TRBV7-3 and TRBJ2-7; possibly TRBD1 for D (5 bases). V dropped 2 bases and J dropped 3 bases, with 11 bases sitting between them. The CDR3 runs 14 residues. In germline, CDR1 is SGHTA, CDR2 FQGTGA. DNA for the CDR3: TGTGCCAGCAGCTTATACACAGGCGACTACGAGCAGTACTTC. Translation gives CASSLYTGDYEQYF.

V is TRBV6-2 or TRBV6-3 and J is TRBJ2-1; D might be TRBD2 (5 bases). The CDR3 runs 15 residues. Germline V gene sequence: CDR1 MNHEY, CDR2 SVGEGT. Trimming stripped 8 bases from V and 3 bases from J, with 17 bases between. Here the CDR3 reads CASCLREGFYNEQFF. As DNA, the CDR3 is TGTGCCAGCTGTTTACGGGAAGGGTTCTACAATGAGCAGTTCTTC.

J is TRBJ1-3 and V is TRBV18; 8 nucleotides agree with TRBD1. CDR3 length: 17 residues. Germline assignment: CDR1 KGHSH and CDR2 LQKENI. The V gene end was trimmed by 3 bases and the J gene end by 7 bases; junction bases not matched to a gene: 14. CDR3 nucleotides: TGTGCCAGCTCACCCTTAACGGGGACAGGAGGAGCGAACACCATATATTTT. It yields the protein CASSPLTGTGGANTIYF.

V usage is TRBV30 and J usage is TRBJ1-6, with D possibly TRBD1 on 6 matching bases. V dropped 0 bases and J dropped 6 bases, with 12 bases sitting between them. Per germline, CDR1 GTSNPN and CDR2 SVGIG (reference sequence). The CDR3 spans 15 residues. CDR3 residues: CAWSVLRTANSPLHF. The CDR3 bases are TGTGCCTGGAGTGTACTTCGGACAGCTAATTCACCCCTCCACTTT.

The rearrangement links TRBV14 to TRBJ2-1; 10 bases agree with TRBD1. V lost 8 bases and J lost 7; bases outside the gene matches: 5. This CDR3 spans 13 amino acids. In germline, CDR1 is SGHDN, CDR2 FVKESK. CDR3 nucleotides: TGTGCCAGCTCGAGGACAGGGGGGAATGAGCAGTTCTTC. Translation: CASSRTGGNEQFF.

The chain uses TRBV30 and TRBJ1-6; tentative D call: TRBD1 (5 bases). Germline V gene lookup returns CDR1 GTSNPN and CDR2 SVGIG (reference sequence). The CDR3 extends over 13 amino acids. The ends were cut back, 5 bases at V and 11 bases at J, with 16 bases in the middle. Here the CDR3 reads CAWREGTGAPLHF. The CDR3 DNA is TGTGCCTGGCGTGAGGGGACTGGGGCACCCCTCCACTTT.

This chain uses TRBV7-2 with TRBJ2-2; a weak D match, TRBD1 (6 bases). In germline, CDR1 is SGHTA, CDR2 FQGNSA. Trimming pared 5 bases from V and 0 bases from J, leaving 10 bases between. CDR3 length: 15 residues. CDR3 sequence: CASSPGTPNTGELFF. The CDR3 bases are TGTGCCAGCAGCCCCGGGACACCGAACACCGGGGAGCTGTTTTTT. The whole variable domain, filled in from reference TRBV7-2 and TRBJ2-2, reads GAGVSQSPSNKVTEKGKDVELRCDPISGHTALYWYRQSLGQGLEFLIYFQGNSAPDKSGLPSDRFSAERTGGSVSTLTIQRTQQEDSAVYLCASSPGTPNTGELFFGEGSRLTVL.

The J gene is TRBJ2-3, the V gene TRBV6-2 or TRBV6-3, with 10 nucleotides matching TRBD2. After removal of 0 bases from V and 4 bases from J, the junction contained 7 bases not matched to a gene. This CDR3 comprises 17 residues. Germline CDR1 reads MNHEY; CDR2 reads SVGEGT. The CDR3 loop reads CASSYSESGRAADTQYF. The CDR3 DNA reads as TGTGCCAGCAGTTACTCGGAAAGCGGGAGGGCGGCAGATACGCAGTATTTT.

The sample holds one count of this clone. V gene TRBV14 combines with J gene TRBJ2-7, with TRBD2 matching over 9 bases. Germline V gene lookup returns CDR1 SGHDN and CDR2 FVKESK. V dropped 6 bases and J dropped 7; count of bases not matched to a gene: 10. The CDR3 loop spans 14 amino acids. The CDR3 is CASSTLSGRMEQYF. DNA for the CDR3: TGTGCCAGCAGTACCCTTAGCGGGAGAATGGAGCAGTACTTC.

The gene calls are TRBV2 and TRBJ2-5; D might be TRBD1 (6 bases). The CDR3 is made up of 13 amino acids. The V and J ends lost 8 bases and 0 bases respectively, with 10 bases between them. CDR1 is SNHLY, CDR2 FYNNEI, per germline. Here the CDR3 reads CASWGQDQETQYF. The CDR3 region has the DNA TGTGCCAGCTGGGGGCAGGACCAAGAGACCCAGTACTTC.

The chain recombines TRBV24-1 with TRBJ2-2, with D possibly TRBD1 on 5 matching bases. Germline lookup yields CDR1 KGHDR and CDR2 SFDVKD. Trimming cost V 5 bases and J 7 bases, with 10 bases left between them. This CDR3 contains 13 residues. This chain's CDR3 is CATSVTAHGELFF. CDR3 in DNA: TGTGCCACCAGTGTGACAGCCCACGGGGAGCTGTTTTTT.

The J gene is TRBJ1-5, the V gene TRBV7-2; 8 bases are shared with TRBD1. Germline CDR1 SGHTA, CDR2 FQGNSA. V lost 5 bases to trimming and J lost 8 bases; unmatched junction nucleotides: 14. CDR3 size: 16 residues. CDR3 protein: CASSPTGGKNQEPQHF. The CDR3 nucleotides are TGTGCCAGCAGCCCAACAGGGGGGAAGAATCAAGAGCCCCAGCATTTT.

The genes are TRBV10-3 and TRBJ1-2; D uncertain. Trimming took off 3 bases at V and 6 bases at J, with 8 bases between the two ends. The CDR3 totals 12 residues. Per the germline V gene, CDR1 is ENHRY and CDR2 is SYGVKD. CDR3 region: CAISEAEHGYTF. In nucleotides, the CDR3 is TGTGCCATCAGTGAAGCGGAGCATGGCTACACCTTC.

The J gene is TRBJ2-1, the V gene TRBV7-3; D ambiguous. V lost 3 bases and J 3 bases, leaving 6 bases between the germline ends. CDR1 and CDR2 (germline): SGHTA, FQGTGA. This CDR3 region has 13 residues. CDR3 sequence: CASSFHNYNEQFF. As DNA, the CDR3 is TGTGCCAGCAGCTTCCACAACTACAATGAGCAGTTCTTC.

This clone was counted a single time. This rearrangement joins TRBV3-1 (or the pseudogene TRBV3-2) to TRBJ1-1; 7 bases agree with TRBD1. J lost 1 base, V lost 4 bases, and 3 bases had no gene match. Germline CDR1 is LGHDT and CDR2 is YNNKEL (reference sequence). This CDR3 has 14 amino acids. Written as DNA, the CDR3 is TGTGCCAGCAGCCGGACAGGAGCGAACACTGAAGCTTTCTTT. This codes for CASSRTGANTEAFF.

This clone has just one count. This chain joins TRBV4-3 and TRBJ2-7, with a tentative D call TRBD1 (6 bases). This CDR3 is 16 amino acids long. V was shortened by 1 base and J by 0 bases, with 13 bases between the two germline ends. Germline-derived CDR1 and CDR2 are LGHNA and YSLEER. CDR3 DNA: TGCGCCAGCAGCCAAGGGCGGCAGGGGAGCTCCTACGAGCAGTACTTC. It codes for CASSQGRQGSSYEQYF.

This chain connects TRBV10-3 to TRBJ1-5, with D tentatively TRBD1 (6 bases). Trimming removed 11 bases from V and 2 bases from J, with 13 bases in between. Germline CDR1 ENHRY, CDR2 SYGVKD. The length of the CDR3 is 13 residues. The CDR3 loop reads CAVQQGGNQPQHF. CDR3 DNA: TGTGCCGTGCAACAGGGCGGCAATCAGCCCCAGCATTTT.

The rearrangement uses TRBV28 and TRBJ2-3, with 7 bases matching TRBD1. V lost 6 bases to trimming and J lost 0 bases; unmatched junction nucleotides: 9. CDR3 size: 16 residues. The germline V gene encodes CDR1 MDHEN and CDR2 SYDVKM. CDR3 sequence: CASRPPGQSSTDTQYF. The CDR3 region has the DNA TGTGCCAGCAGACCCCCGGGACAGTCTAGCACAGATACGCAGTATTTT.

The rearrangement links TRBV28 to TRBJ1-2, with D possibly matching TRBD1 (5 bases). V was clipped by 5 bases and J by 0 bases, with 19 bases between them. There are 17 residues in the CDR3. Germline V gene sequence: CDR1 MDHEN, CDR2 SYDVKM. The CDR3 DNA is TGTGCCAGCAGTCCTCGCCCAGGGCTGTCAGCTAACTATGGCTACACCTTC. It specifies CASSPRPGLSANYGYTF.

The chain carries TRBV28 and TRBJ2-3; D is possibly TRBD1 (6 bases). The V end lost 4 bases, the J end lost 3 bases, and 14 bases lay between the germline ends. Germline V gene lookup returns CDR1 MDHEN and CDR2 SYDVKM. CDR3 length equals 15 residues. CDR3 DNA sequence: TGTGCCAGCAGTTCCTCAGGACAGAAGACAGATACGCAGTATTTT. Amino acids: CASSSSGQKTDTQYF.

This CDR3 is CASSQMPSGTENQPQHF. The CDR3 nucleotides read TGCGCCAGCAGCCAAATGCCTTCCGGGACAGAAAATCAGCCCCAGCATTTT. The V call is TRBV4-1, the J call TRBJ1-5, with 7 nucleotides matching TRBD1. The germline gives CDR1 MGHRA, CDR2 YSYEKL. After removal of 2 bases from V and 4 bases from J, the junction contained 11 bases not matched to a gene. CDR3 length: 17 amino acids.

This clone showed up just a few times. This chain joins TRBV4-2 and TRBJ2-3, with D possibly matching TRBD2 (5 bases). In germline, CDR1 is LGHNA, CDR2 YNFKEQ. The CDR3 spans 14 residues. Trimming took off 6 bases at V and 3 bases at J, with 13 bases between the two ends. CDR3 sequence: CASSPHPGTDTQYF. The CDR3 bases are TGTGCCAGCAGTCCACACCCGGGAACAGATACGCAGTATTTT.

The chain is built from TRBV2 and TRBJ1-4; 11 bases are shared with TRBD1. Germline V gene lookup returns CDR1 SNHLY and CDR2 FYNNEI. The CDR3 has 16 amino acids. Germline trimming cut 5 bases from V and 5 bases from J; bases unmatched to any gene: 7. The CDR3 here is CASSPGQGAGNEKLFF. The CDR3 DNA reads TGTGCCAGCAGTCCCGGACAGGGGGCGGGGAATGAAAAACTGTTTTTT.

The genes are TRBV28 and TRBJ1-1; D is unclear. This CDR3 has 14 residues. Germline values: CDR1 MDHEN, CDR2 SYDVKM. V dropped 5 bases and J dropped 4 bases, with 14 bases sitting between them. CDR3 loop: CASSLSTTATEAFF. The CDR3 bases are TGTGCCAGCAGTCTCAGCACCACAGCCACTGAAGCTTTCTTT.

This chain uses TRBV4-2 with TRBJ2-1, with 8 nucleotides matching TRBD2. The CDR3 consists of 16 residues. V was pared by 5 bases and J by 0 bases, with 6 bases of the junction left unmatched. Germline V CDR1 and CDR2: LGHNA, YNFKEQ. DNA of the CDR3: TGTGCCAGCAGCTCCCTAGCGGGCAGCTCCTACAATGAGCAGTTCTTC. Its translation: CASSSLAGSSYNEQFF.

CDR3 bases: TGTGCCAGCAGCCTGACCACTAGCGGGGGGGCCAGATACTACAATGAGCAGTTCTTC. Translating gives CASSLTTSGGARYYNEQFF. This rearrangement joins TRBV3-1 (or the pseudogene TRBV3-2) to TRBJ2-1; 13 bases are a match to TRBD2. CDR1 LGHDT and CDR2 YNNKEL come from the germline V gene (reference sequence). The CDR3 has 19 residues. Trimming took 4 bases from V and 3 from J; bases not matched to a gene: 12.

The chain carries TRBV29-1 and TRBJ1-5, with 8 bases aligning to TRBD1. The CDR3 is made up of 18 amino acids. Germline CDR1 and CDR2: SQVTM and ANQGSEA. The J segment lost 0 bases and the V segment lost 5 bases, leaving 15 bases of the junction unmatched. DNA of the CDR3: TGCAGCGTTCGCTCGGGAGACTCAGGGGGCAGTAGCAATCAGCCCCAGCATTTT. This codes for CSVRSGDSGGSSNQPQHF.